This entry lists 10 T cell receptor beta chains sequenced from one sample in a study of identical twins. One entry per CDR3 protein results from TCRdb running MiXCR on the 5' RACE reads. The sample records about 260,000 distinct CDR3 sequences, 7% being singletons. The sample was also reused in another study, on yellow fever vaccine responses in identical twins.

The source material was memory (CD45RO+) T cells sorted from blood. The receptors here all came from a woman under 30 in good health.

A few counts support this clonotype. This CDR3 is CASSRGEETQYF. CDR3 DNA sequence: TGTGCCAGCAGCCGGGGCGAAGAGACCCAGTACTTC. The chain couples TRBV3-1 to TRBJ2-5; a possible D gene is TRBD1 (5 bases). The V gene's germline CDR1 is LGHDT and CDR2 YNNKEL (reference sequence). Trimming shortened V by 4 bases and J by 3 bases, and 6 bases separated the two germline ends. CDR3 length: 12 residues.

This clonotype has more than one count but fewer than ten. The chain couples TRBV10-3 to TRBJ2-5, with D perhaps matching TRBD2 (7 bases). The CDR3 covers 15 residues. Trimming took off 10 bases at V and 0 bases at J, with 18 bases between the two ends. Germline-derived CDR1 and CDR2 are ENHRY and SYGVKD. The DNA of the CDR3 is TGTGCCACCGGAGGGGGGGACCAAAACCAAGAGACCCAGTACTTC. Its translation is CATGGGDQNQETQYF.

Notes on this clonotype: The junction and the germline gene differ at one end; a read error may be behind it. The chain has TRBV3-1 and TRBJ2-4; 8 nucleotides agree with TRBD1. CDR1 LGHDT and CDR2 YNNKEL come from the germline V gene (reference sequence). The CDR3 totals 14 residues. The CDR3: CANSQGTGKNIQYF. CDR3 coding DNA: TGTGCCAACAGCCAAGGGACAGGCAAAAACATTCAGTACTTC.

This clonotype came up many times. Written as DNA, the CDR3 is TGTGCCAGCAGTTTGTCTAACACTCTCTCTGGGGCCAACGTCCTGACTTTC. Residues: CASSLSNTLSGANVLTF. The chain links TRBV28 to TRBJ2-6, with D uncertain. The CDR3 consists of 17 residues. Per the germline V gene, CDR1 is MDHEN and CDR2 is SYDVKM. V was pared by 3 bases and J by 0 bases, with 12 bases between.

This clonotype was detected ten times or more. The gene calls are TRBV11-2 and TRBJ2-3; tentatively, D is TRBD2 (7 bases). The germline gives CDR1 SGHAT, CDR2 FQNNGV. V shed 3 bases and J shed 3 bases, with 16 bases lying between them. This CDR3 is 16 amino acids long. CDR3 DNA sequence: TGTGCCAGCAGCTTCTTGGCGGGGGCGGGTACAGATACGCAGTATTTT. Translating gives CASSFLAGAGTDTQYF. The full variable domain, completed using reference TRBV11-2 and TRBJ2-3, is EAGVAQSPRYKIIEKRQSVAFWCNPISGHATLYWYQQILGQGPKLLIQFQNNGVVDDSQLPKDRFSAERLKGVDSTLKIQPAKLEDSAVYLCASSFLAGAGTDTQYFGPGTRLTVL.

The chain recombines TRBV6-1 with TRBJ2-6, with D perhaps given as TRBD1 or TRBD2 (5 bases each). V shed 11 bases and J shed 3 bases, with 20 bases lying between them. CDR1 is MNHNS, CDR2 SASEGT, per germline. CDR3 length equals 16 residues. The CDR3 nucleotides read TGTGCCGGACACTCCCCGGCGGGCTTTGGGGCCAACGTCCTGACTTTC. Protein sequence: CAGHSPAGFGANVLTF.

The chain is built from TRBV14 and TRBJ2-1; TRBD1 matches 9 bases. Germline lookup yields CDR1 SGHDN and CDR2 FVKESK. The CDR3 contains 15 residues. Losses at the gene ends were 6 bases for V and 6 bases for J; bases not matched to a gene: 9. The CDR3 loop reads CASSLTGGAGNEQFF. The CDR3, as DNA: TGTGCCAGCAGTTTGACAGGGGGAGCCGGCAATGAGCAGTTCTTC.

This clonotype showed up many times. V and J are TRBV5-1 and TRBJ2-3; D not certain. Germline CDR1 and CDR2: SGHRS and YFSETQ. V was trimmed by 6 bases and J by 1 base, leaving 15 bases between them. The CDR3 loop spans 15 amino acids. The CDR3 protein is CASTTWSDGTDTQYF. CDR3 bases: TGCGCCAGCACCACCTGGTCCGACGGCACAGATACGCAGTATTTT.

This clonotype was counted between two and nine times. V gene TRBV12-5 combines with J gene TRBJ2-5; TRBD1 agrees at 8 bases. CDR1 LGHNT and CDR2 FRNRAP come from the germline V gene. The CDR3 spans 22 residues. The junction had 24 bases not matched to a gene; V was cut back by 1 base and J by 2 bases. As DNA, the CDR3 is TGTGCTAGTGGTTTGGGGGACAGGCGAGGCCTAGCGCGACCTGAAAAACAAGAGACCCAGTACTTC. It translates to CASGLGDRRGLARPEKQETQYF.

CDR3 bases: TGTGCCAGCAGCCAAGGATTGGGGCGGGCCAACAATGAGCAGTTCTTC. Translating gives CASSQGLGRANNEQFF. V usage is TRBV4-2 and J usage is TRBJ2-1; perhaps D is TRBD1 or TRBD2 (5 bases each). This CDR3 is 16 amino acids long. Germline V CDR1 and CDR2: LGHNA, YNFKEQ. Trimming took 1 base from V and 5 from J, leaving 15 bases between them.